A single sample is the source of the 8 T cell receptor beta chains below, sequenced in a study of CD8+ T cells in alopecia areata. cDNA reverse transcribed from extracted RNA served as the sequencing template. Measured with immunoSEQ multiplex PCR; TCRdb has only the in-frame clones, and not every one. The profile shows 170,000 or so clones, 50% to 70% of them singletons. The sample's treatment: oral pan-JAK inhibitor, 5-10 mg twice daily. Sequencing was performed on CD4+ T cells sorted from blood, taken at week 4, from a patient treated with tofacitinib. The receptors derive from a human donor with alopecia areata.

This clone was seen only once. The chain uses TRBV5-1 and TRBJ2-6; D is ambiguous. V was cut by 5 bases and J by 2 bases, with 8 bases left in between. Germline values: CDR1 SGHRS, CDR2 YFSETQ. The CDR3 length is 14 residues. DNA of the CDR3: TGCGCCAGCAGTACCAACCCTGGGGCCAACGTCCTGACTTTC. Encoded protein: CASSTNPGANVLTF.

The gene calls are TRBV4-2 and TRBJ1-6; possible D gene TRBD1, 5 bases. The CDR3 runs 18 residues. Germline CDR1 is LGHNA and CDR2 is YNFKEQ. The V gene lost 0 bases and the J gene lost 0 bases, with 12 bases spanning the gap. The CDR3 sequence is CASSQDPEGLSYNSPLHF. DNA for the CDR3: TGTGCCAGCAGCCAAGATCCGGAGGGGCTCTCCTATAATTCACCCCTCCACTTT.

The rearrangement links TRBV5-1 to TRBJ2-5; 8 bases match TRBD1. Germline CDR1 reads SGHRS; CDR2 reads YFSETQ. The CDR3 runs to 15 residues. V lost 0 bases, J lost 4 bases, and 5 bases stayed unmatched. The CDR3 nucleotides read TGCGCCAGCAGCTTGGGACAGGGGAGTTTAGAGACCCAGTACTTC. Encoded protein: CASSLGQGSLETQYF. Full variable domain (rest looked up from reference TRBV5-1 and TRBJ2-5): KAGVTQTPRYLIKTRGQQVTLSCSPISGHRSVSWYQQTPGQGLQFLFEYFSETQRNKGNFPGRFSGRQFSNSRSEMNVSTLELGDSALYLCASSLGQGSLETQYFGPGTRLLVL.

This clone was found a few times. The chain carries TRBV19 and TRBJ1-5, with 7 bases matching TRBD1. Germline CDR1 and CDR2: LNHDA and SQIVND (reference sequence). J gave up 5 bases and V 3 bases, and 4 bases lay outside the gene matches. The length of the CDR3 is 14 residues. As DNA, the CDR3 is TGTGCCAGTAGTATCCCGCAGGGGGATCAGCCCCAGCATTTT. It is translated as CASSIPQGDQPQHF.

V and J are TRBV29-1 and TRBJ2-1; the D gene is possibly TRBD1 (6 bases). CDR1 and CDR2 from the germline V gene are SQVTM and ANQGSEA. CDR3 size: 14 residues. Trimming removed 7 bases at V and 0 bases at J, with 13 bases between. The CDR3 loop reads CSARGHSSYNEQFF. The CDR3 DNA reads TGCAGCGCCAGGGGTCATAGCTCCTACAATGAGCAGTTCTTC.

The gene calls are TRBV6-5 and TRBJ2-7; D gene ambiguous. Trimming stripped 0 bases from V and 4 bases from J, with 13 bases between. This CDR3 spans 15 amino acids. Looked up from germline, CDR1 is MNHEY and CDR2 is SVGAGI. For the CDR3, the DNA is TGTGCCAGCAGTTACTCAGAACACATGACTTACGAGCAGTACTTC. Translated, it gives CASSYSEHMTYEQYF.

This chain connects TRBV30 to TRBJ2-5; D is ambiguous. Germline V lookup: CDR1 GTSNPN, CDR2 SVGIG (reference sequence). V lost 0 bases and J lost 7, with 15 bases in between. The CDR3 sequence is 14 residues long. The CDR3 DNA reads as TGTGCCTGGAGTGTATTGGTCGGTCTAGGGACCCAGTACTTC. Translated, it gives CAWSVLVGLGTQYF.

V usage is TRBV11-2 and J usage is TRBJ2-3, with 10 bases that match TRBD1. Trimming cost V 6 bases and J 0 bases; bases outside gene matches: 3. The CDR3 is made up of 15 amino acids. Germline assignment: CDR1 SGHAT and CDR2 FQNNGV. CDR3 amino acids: CASRMDRGSTDTQYF. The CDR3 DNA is TGTGCCAGCAGGATGGACAGGGGGAGCACAGATACGCAGTATTTT.